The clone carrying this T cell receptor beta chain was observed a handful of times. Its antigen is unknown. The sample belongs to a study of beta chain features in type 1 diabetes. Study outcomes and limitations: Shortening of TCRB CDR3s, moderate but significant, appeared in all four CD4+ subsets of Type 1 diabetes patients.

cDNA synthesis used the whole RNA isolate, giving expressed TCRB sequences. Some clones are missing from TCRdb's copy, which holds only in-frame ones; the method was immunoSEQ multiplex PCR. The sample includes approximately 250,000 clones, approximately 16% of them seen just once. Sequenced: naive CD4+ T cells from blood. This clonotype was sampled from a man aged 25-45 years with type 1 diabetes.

CDR3 sequence: CARGGQGEQFF. In DNA, the CDR3 is TGTGCCAGAGGGGGCCAGGGTGAGCAGTTCTTC. This chain links TRBV6-1 with TRBJ2-1, with 7 bases lining up with TRBD1. This CDR3 region has 11 residues. Germline V lookup: CDR1 MNHNS, CDR2 SASEGT. J lost 9 bases, V lost 9 bases, and 5 bases had no gene match.